The 25 T cell receptor beta chains given below trace back to one sample, sequenced in a study of cytomegalovirus exposure and HLA in healthy donors. Researchers ran the PCR with 60 Vbeta and 13 Jbeta primers. Using immunoSEQ multiplex PCR, the repertoire was profiled, and TCRdb retains in-frame clones only, with some absent. Of about 190,000 clones listed, around 78% are singletons. The specimen sequenced was PBMCs. The source is a young woman in good health and CMV-seropositive.

The rearrangement links TRBV28 to TRBJ1-2; 8 bases fit TRBD1. Germline CDR1 and CDR2: MDHEN and SYDVKM. Germline trimming cut 5 bases from V and 4 bases from J; bases unmatched to any gene: 9. The CDR3 is 15 amino acids. The DNA of the CDR3 is TGTGCCAGCAGTACGCCAGGGGGCGCGGGCTATGGCTACACCTTC. The encoded protein is CASSTPGGAGYGYTF.

The chain is built from TRBV25-1 and TRBJ1-1; D gene uncertain. The CDR3 contains 14 residues. The V gene's germline CDR1 is MGHDK and CDR2 SYGVNS. Trimming took 0 bases from V and 2 from J, leaving 7 bases between them. CDR3 bases: TGTGCCAGCAGTGAATATAACAGCAACACTGAAGCTTTCTTT. Its protein product is CASSEYNSNTEAFF.

This clone appeared a few times. V usage is TRBV11-2 and J usage is TRBJ2-1; a weak D match, TRBD2 (5 bases). Trimming took 5 bases from V and 0 from J, leaving 14 bases between them. CDR1 SGHAT and CDR2 FQNNGV come from the germline V gene. The CDR3 consists of 16 residues. The CDR3 bases are TGTGCCAGCAGCCCCCAACGGGGATTCTCCTACAATGAGCAGTTCTTC. Protein: CASSPQRGFSYNEQFF.

Only a few counts were recorded for this clone. V usage is TRBV7-9 and J usage is TRBJ2-3, with TRBD2 matching over 12 bases. V dropped 5 bases and J dropped 0; count of bases not matched to a gene: 9. The length of the CDR3 is 18 residues. Germline V gives CDR1 SEHNR, CDR2 FQNEAQ (reference sequence). CDR3 sequence reads: CASSQRTSGATSTDTQYF. The DNA for the CDR3 is TGTGCCAGCAGCCAGAGGACTAGCGGGGCTACTAGCACAGATACGCAGTATTTT.

This chain uses TRBV9 with TRBJ1-1; D not resolved. CDR3 size: 13 residues. V was pared by 3 bases and J by 3 bases, with 9 bases between. Germline CDR1 is SGDLS and CDR2 is YYNGEE. In DNA, the CDR3 is TGTGCCAGCAGCGGACAATTTCACACTGAAGCTTTCTTT. Amino acids: CASSGQFHTEAFF.

The chain carries TRBV9 and TRBJ1-2; D remains unclear. Germline V lookup: CDR1 SGDLS, CDR2 YYNGEE. This CDR3 is built from 11 residues. The V end was cut by 0 bases, the J end by 7 bases, with 4 bases between. CDR3 nucleotide sequence: TGTGCCAGCAGCGTAGTTATTGGCTACACCTTC. Translating gives CASSVVIGYTF.

This clone was seen a handful of times. DNA of the CDR3: TGTGCCAGCAGCCTGCGGGAGGGGAAGACTGAAGCTTTCTTT. It encodes CASSLREGKTEAFF. The chain joins TRBV11-2 to TRBJ1-1, with a weak D call TRBD1 (5 bases). Per germline, CDR1 SGHAT and CDR2 FQNNGV. Trimming left V 5 bases short and J 5 bases short, with 15 bases between. This CDR3 has 14 amino acids.

The chain employs TRBV7-8 and TRBJ1-1, with 9 bases matching TRBD1. V dropped 1 base and J dropped 9; count of bases not matched to a gene: 3. The germline gives CDR1 SGHVS, CDR2 FQNEAQ. The CDR3 consists of 13 residues. DNA for the CDR3: TGTGCCAGCAGCTTAGACAGGGGGCAGAAAGCTTTCTTT. This translates into CASSLDRGQKAFF.

The chain combines TRBV30 with TRBJ2-1, with 9 bases fitting TRBD2. This CDR3 has 18 amino acids. Trimming took 1 base from V and 0 from J; bases not matched to a gene: 10. Germline values: CDR1 GTSNPN, CDR2 SVGIG (reference sequence). The CDR3 bases are TGTGCCTGGAGTGGAGAACCTAGCGGGACCAGCTCCTACAATGAGCAGTTCTTC. This encodes CAWSGEPSGTSSYNEQFF. The whole variable domain, remainder taken from reference TRBV30 and TRBJ2-1, is SQTIHQWPATLVQPVGSPLSLECTVEGTSNPNLYWYRQAAGRGLQLLFYSVGIGQISSEVPQNLSASRPQDRQFILSSKKLLLSDSGFYLCAWSGEPSGTSSYNEQFFGPGTRLTVL.

This chain connects TRBV30 to TRBJ2-5; 11 bases map to TRBD2. This CDR3 spans 15 amino acids. CDR1 and CDR2 (germline): GTSNPN, SVGIG (reference sequence). The V gene end was trimmed by 0 bases and the J gene end by 2 bases; junction bases not matched to a gene: 2. CDR3 nucleotide sequence: TGTGCCTGGAGTGTACTAGCGGGAGCGCAAGAGACCCAGTACTTC. This sequence encodes CAWSVLAGAQETQYF.

This clone was recorded a few times. This sequence joins TRBV30 and TRBJ2-1; maybe TRBD2 (6 bases). This CDR3 contains 14 residues. The V end lost 1 base, the J end lost 4 bases, and 11 bases lay between the germline ends. Germline V gene sequence: CDR1 GTSNPN, CDR2 SVGIG (reference sequence). This CDR3 reads CAWSGGLHYNEQFF. DNA of the CDR3: TGTGCCTGGAGTGGGGGACTCCATTACAATGAGCAGTTCTTC.

This sequence joins TRBV18 and TRBJ1-1, with D uncertain. This CDR3 region has 13 residues. The germline gives CDR1 KGHSH, CDR2 LQKENI. V lost 2 bases and J 6 bases, leaving 10 bases between the germline ends. The CDR3 DNA sequence: TGTGCCAGCTCACCAGGGAGGGAAGCTGAAGCTTTCTTT. Translating gives CASSPGREAEAFF.

The chain has TRBV4-1 and TRBJ2-5; the match to TRBD2 covers 16 bases. Germline CDR1 is MGHRA and CDR2 is YSYEKL. V dropped 0 bases and J dropped 2; count of bases not matched to a gene: 6. The CDR3 covers 19 residues. CDR3 sequence: CASSQDRPGLAGGQETQYF. DNA of the CDR3: TGCGCCAGCAGCCAAGATAGGCCGGGACTAGCGGGAGGGCAAGAGACCCAGTACTTC.

The gene calls are TRBV5-1 and TRBJ1-5; D may be TRBD1 (6 bases). The CDR3 is 14 residues long. The germline V and J ends were trimmed by 4 bases and 9 bases, with 17 bases remaining between them. CDR1 is SGHRS and CDR2 is YFSETQ in the germline V gene. The chain's CDR3 is CASSLTGLSGPQHF. The CDR3, as DNA: TGCGCCAGCAGCCTAACAGGGCTTAGTGGGCCCCAGCATTTT.

The chain is built from TRBV7-8 and TRBJ1-5, with 8 positions matching TRBD1. The CDR3 extends over 20 amino acids. Per the germline V gene, CDR1 is SGHVS and CDR2 is FQNEAQ. Trimming cost V 5 bases and J 1 base; bases outside gene matches: 19. The CDR3 sequence is CASSQHRAGTGQASNQPQHF. The CDR3 DNA reads as TGTGCCAGCAGCCAACACCGAGCCGGGACAGGTCAAGCGAGCAATCAGCCCCAGCATTTT.

J is TRBJ2-3 and V is TRBV6-4; D is possibly TRBD2 (6 bases). Trimming cost V 4 bases and J 0 bases, with 26 bases left between them. The CDR3 totals 20 residues. Germline CDR1 reads MRHNA; CDR2 reads SNTAGT. CDR3 sequence reads: CASSVERFAGQESSTDTQYF. Here the CDR3 DNA reads TGTGCCAGCAGTGTTGAGCGGTTCGCGGGGCAGGAATCTAGCACAGATACGCAGTATTTT.

This rearrangement joins TRBV9 to TRBJ2-1, with 10 nucleotides matching TRBD2. V trimming: 3 bases; J trimming: 6 bases; junction bases outside the gene matches: 9. Germline lookup yields CDR1 SGDLS and CDR2 YYNGEE. This CDR3 is built from 16 residues. The CDR3 loop is CASSARRAGGSNEQFF. The DNA of the CDR3 is TGTGCCAGCAGCGCCCGTAGAGCGGGAGGGTCCAATGAGCAGTTCTTC.

V and J are TRBV10-3 and TRBJ2-1, with TRBD2 matching 12 bases. The germline CDR1 and CDR2 sequences are ENHRY and SYGVKD. Trimming took 3 bases from V and 3 from J; bases not matched to a gene: 9. This CDR3 comprises 18 residues. DNA for the CDR3: TGTGCCATCAGTGACCCCGGACTAGCGGGAAAAATCTACAATGAGCAGTTCTTC. It specifies CAISDPGLAGKIYNEQFF.

CDR3 sequence: CASSSLAGYEQYF. The CDR3 DNA is TGTGCCAGCAGTTCTCTAGCGGGGTACGAGCAGTACTTC. The chain has TRBV28 and TRBJ2-7; 9 bases line up with TRBD2. This CDR3 is built from 13 residues. Germline V gene lookup returns CDR1 MDHEN and CDR2 SYDVKM. The V segment lost 4 bases and the J segment 4 bases; nucleotides outside the gene matches: 2.

V usage is TRBV7-8 and J usage is TRBJ2-7; 15 positions match TRBD2. The CDR3 contains 15 residues. The V segment lost 5 bases and the J segment 6 bases; nucleotides outside the gene matches: 5. The V gene's germline CDR1 is SGHVS and CDR2 FQNEAQ. CDR3 amino acids: CASSLGLAGGREQYF. In nucleotides, the CDR3 is TGTGCCAGCAGCCTGGGACTAGCGGGAGGTCGCGAGCAGTACTTC. The complete variable domain, with remaining parts taken from reference TRBV7-8 and TRBJ2-7, reads GAGVSQSPRYKVAKRGQDVALRCDPISGHVSLFWYQQALGQGPEFLTYFQNEAQLDKSGLPSDRFFAERPEGSVSTLKIQRTQQEDSAVYLCASSLGLAGGREQYFGPGTRLTVT.

The V and J genes are TRBV7-2 and TRBJ2-1, with D possibly being TRBD1 (6 bases). Germline V CDR1 and CDR2: SGHTA, FQGNSA. Trimming stripped 4 bases from V and 13 bases from J, with 17 bases between. The CDR3 has 13 residues. CDR3 in DNA: TGTGCCAGCAGCTCATTACAGGGACGTCTTCAGTTCTTC. This sequence encodes CASSSLQGRLQFF.

V gene TRBV4-1 combines with J gene TRBJ2-7, with 11 bases identical to TRBD1. The germline V gene has CDR1 MGHRA and CDR2 YSYEKL. V dropped 4 bases and J dropped 4; count of bases not matched to a gene: 6. The length of the CDR3 is 15 residues. CDR3 sequence reads: CASSRPGQGVYEQYF. The CDR3 DNA sequence: TGCGCCAGCAGCCGGCCGGGACAGGGGGTTTACGAGCAGTACTTC.

Remarks on this clone: The sample contains more than one DNA sequence encoding this CDR3. J is TRBJ2-7 and V is TRBV11-2; D is unclear. The V and J ends lost 2 bases and 7 bases respectively, with 12 bases between them. The CDR3 loop spans 13 amino acids. Germline CDR1 SGHAT, CDR2 FQNNGV. The CDR3 loop is CASSLKSPGEQYF. The CDR3, as DNA: TGTGCCAGCAGCTTAAAATCGCCAGGTGAGCAGTACTTC.

This clone was counted once. CDR3 sequence: CASSLRTGRGVDQYF. The CDR3 DNA sequence: TGTGCCAGCAGCTTACGGACAGGGAGGGGGGTCGACCAGTACTTC. This chain joins TRBV5-6 and TRBJ2-5, with D perhaps TRBD1 (8 bases). Deletions cut 2 bases from V and 10 bases from J, with 21 bases between. Germline CDR1 is SGHDT and CDR2 is YYEEEE. The CDR3 covers 15 residues.

V is TRBV4-3 and J is TRBJ2-1; D gene ambiguous. CDR1 is LGHNA and CDR2 is YSLEER in the germline V gene. V shed 3 bases and J shed 5 bases, with 8 bases lying between them. The CDR3 has 13 residues. CDR3 DNA: TGCGCCAGCAGCCAGAACTACGACAATGAGCAGTTCTTC. Its protein product is CASSQNYDNEQFF.